The 21 T cell receptor beta chains given below trace back to one sample, sequenced in a study of T cells in Graves' hyperthyroidism and ophthalmopathy. Authors of the study amplified TCR beta CDR3 regions from RNA transcripts. First-round RT-PCR with HTBI primers amplified the TCR CDR3 region. TCRdb reprocessed the multiplex PCR reads with MiXCR, giving one entry per CDR3 protein. The sample has under 450,000 distinct CDR3 sequences, approximately 14% seen once. Sequenced input: blood. These receptors were obtained from a woman aged 18 to 35 with Graves' hyperthyroidism.

J is TRBJ1-2 and V is TRBV18; the match to TRBD1 covers 12 bases. Germline V lookup: CDR1 KGHSH, CDR2 LQKENI. V was clipped by 3 bases and J by 7 bases; unmatched bases: 9. This CDR3 has 16 residues. CDR3 residues: CASSPGQGAAMSGYTF. The CDR3 bases are TGTGCCAGCTCACCGGGACAGGGGGCAGCTATGTCTGGCTACACCTTC.

V and J are TRBV25-1 and TRBJ1-1; no clear D. V gave up 4 bases and J gave up 1 base, with 10 bases separating them. From germline, CDR1 is MGHDK and CDR2 SYGVNS. The CDR3 consists of 14 residues. The CDR3: CASSAPGRNTEAFF. DNA of the CDR3: TGTGCCAGCAGTGCCCCCGGGAGGAACACTGAAGCTTTCTTT. Full variable domain (outside the CDR3, taken from reference TRBV25-1 and TRBJ1-1): EADIYQTPRYLVIGTGKKITLECSQTMGHDKMYWYQQDPGMELHLIHYSYGVNSTEKGDLSSESTVSRIRTEHFPLTLESARPSHTSQYLCASSAPGRNTEAFFGQGTRLTVV.

Comments on this clonotype: A much larger clonotype is one base distant, so this may be a read error. In this CDR3 the conserved last residue, phenylalanine or tryptophan, is missing, so a read error is likely. The V call is TRBV27, the J call TRBJ1-2; 9 bases are shared with TRBD1. The germline V gene has CDR1 MNHEY and CDR2 SMNVEV (reference sequence). Trimming took 7 bases from V and 3 from J; bases not matched to a gene: 6. The CDR3 consists of 14 residues. The CDR3 spells CASKKDRGYYGYTS. The CDR3 DNA reads TGTGCCAGCAAGAAGGACAGGGGATACTATGGCTACACCTCC.

This clonotype appeared a few times. The chain joins TRBV20-1 to TRBJ2-2; D could derive from TRBD1 or TRBD2 (6 bases each). Trimming removed 2 bases at V and 3 bases at J, with 10 bases between. Germline V gene sequence: CDR1 DFQATT, CDR2 SNEGSKA (reference sequence). The CDR3 is 14 residues long. The CDR3 reads CSARLGGYTGELFF. The CDR3 DNA reads TGCAGTGCTAGATTGGGGGGCTACACCGGGGAGCTGTTTTTT.

To note about this clonotype: A much larger clone differs from this one at a single base, so this may be a read error. The chain uses TRBV27 and TRBJ2-1, with D perhaps matching TRBD2 (6 bases). The CDR3 loop spans 16 amino acids. Germline CDR1 is MNHEY and CDR2 is SMNVEV (reference sequence). CDR3 loop: CVSSPRTSPSYNEQFF. CDR3 bases: TGTGTCAGCAGTCCCCGAACTAGCCCGTCCTACAATGAGCAGTTCTTC.

At least ten counts were recorded for this clonotype. J is TRBJ1-2 and V is TRBV6-1; D unresolved. The germline CDR1 and CDR2 sequences are MNHNS and SASEGT. V was clipped by 1 base and J by 0 bases, with 9 bases between them. The CDR3 consists of 15 residues. The CDR3 spells CASSEVPAANYGYTF. CDR3 DNA: TGTGCCAGCAGTGAAGTTCCAGCGGCTAACTATGGCTACACCTTC.

In its sample, this clonotype was seen many times. The CDR3 nucleotides are TGTGCCAGCAGCCCCACCTCAGGGGACTCCTACAATGAGCAGTTCTTC. It yields the protein CASSPTSGDSYNEQFF. This sequence joins TRBV5-5 and TRBJ2-1; TRBD1 might be the D (6 bases). Germline CDR1 SGHKS, CDR2 YYEKEE (reference sequence). This CDR3 comprises 16 residues. Deletions cut 4 bases from V and 0 bases from J, with 14 bases between.

This clonotype was counted ten times or more. The genes are TRBV7-7 and TRBJ2-5; 13 bases fit TRBD2. The germline V gene has CDR1 SSHAT and CDR2 FNYEAQ (reference sequence). The CDR3 extends over 15 amino acids. V shed 5 bases and J 5 bases; nucleotides not matched to a gene: 5. CDR3 loop: CASSPGLAGEETQYF. Here the CDR3 DNA reads TGTGCCAGCAGCCCTGGACTAGCGGGGGAGGAGACCCAGTACTTC.

This clonotype was seen repeatedly, ten times or more. The V and J genes are TRBV29-1 and TRBJ2-3; 8 bases fit TRBD2. The CDR3 is 13 residues long. V was clipped by 1 base and J by 6 bases; unmatched bases: 3. Germline V lookup: CDR1 SQVTM, CDR2 ANQGSEA. The CDR3: CSVEAGGPDTQYF. Written as DNA, the CDR3 is TGCAGCGTTGAAGCGGGAGGGCCTGATACGCAGTATTTT.

In this sample, this clonotype turned up many times. This chain links TRBV6-1 with TRBJ2-1; D not resolved. Trimming took off 3 bases at V and 0 bases at J, with 12 bases between the two ends. Germline V gene sequence: CDR1 MNHNS, CDR2 SASEGT. CDR3 length: 16 residues. The chain's CDR3 is CASSDLGRNSYNEQFF. Written as DNA, the CDR3 is TGTGCCAGCAGTGACCTTGGCAGAAACTCCTACAATGAGCAGTTCTTC.

This clonotype was counted many times. The chain has TRBV12-3 or TRBV12-4 and TRBJ2-3; a possible D gene is TRBD1 (5 bases). The CDR3 totals 15 residues. V was clipped by 5 bases and J by 2 bases, with 14 bases between them. The CDR3 reads CASSPDTYATDTQYF. The DNA for the CDR3 is TGTGCCAGCAGTCCGGACACCTACGCCACAGATACGCAGTATTTT.

This clonotype was picked up one time. The CDR3: CASGSILGGTSLYNEQFF. The CDR3 bases are TGTGCTAGTGGTTCTATACTCGGGGGGACTAGCCTTTACAATGAGCAGTTCTTC. The V and J genes are TRBV12-5 and TRBJ2-1; 9 nucleotides line up with TRBD2. CDR1 and CDR2 (germline): LGHNT, FRNRAP. Losses at the gene ends were 4 bases for V and 4 bases for J; bases not matched to a gene: 14. This CDR3 is 18 amino acids long.

About this clonotype: This may come from a read error, since a much larger clone is one base off. CDR3 sequence reads: CSASEVAGVGTDTQHF. CDR3 sequence (DNA): TGCAGTGCTAGTGAAGTAGCGGGAGTGGGCACAGATACGCAGCATTTT. This chain connects TRBV20-1 to TRBJ2-3; D not certain. The J call may be wrong; the DNA end is better matched by TRBJ1-5. CDR3 length: 16 amino acids. Per the germline V gene, CDR1 is DFQATT and CDR2 is SNEGSKA (reference sequence).

This clonotype was seen repeatedly, ten times or more. This chain links TRBV7-6 with TRBJ2-6; no definite D call. V was pared by 8 bases and J by 13 bases, with 18 bases between. Germline CDR1 and CDR2: SGHVS and FNYEAQ. CDR3 length: 13 amino acids. CDR3 loop: CASSPQLGPVLTF. The CDR3 DNA sequence: TGTGCCAGCTCCCCCCAACTCGGCCCAGTCCTGACTTTC.

This clonotype was counted many times. The chain couples TRBV30 to TRBJ1-1; TRBD1 might be the D (5 bases). The germline gives CDR1 GTSNPN, CDR2 SVGIG (reference sequence). This CDR3 comprises 12 residues. V gave up 4 bases and J gave up 8 bases, with 14 bases separating them. CDR3 in DNA: TGTGCCTGGACGGGGGAGATCGGCGAAGCTTTCTTT. Protein product: CAWTGEIGEAFF.

This clonotype was detected only a few times. The chain combines TRBV7-9 with TRBJ1-1; TRBD1 is a possible D gene (5 bases). Trimming left V 1 base short and J 11 bases short, with 8 bases between. The length of the CDR3 is 11 residues. The germline V gene encodes CDR1 SEHNR and CDR2 FQNEAQ (reference sequence). The CDR3 bases are TGTGCCAGCAGCTTAGAACAGGAGGCTTTCTTT. Encoded protein: CASSLEQEAFF.

This clonotype was seen many times. CDR3 amino acids: CASSLQQGGGNTIYF. The CDR3 region has the DNA TGTGCCAGCAGTCTGCAACAGGGAGGCGGAAACACCATATATTTT. The genes are TRBV6-1 and TRBJ1-3, with D tentatively TRBD1 (6 bases). V lost 5 bases and J lost 4, with 15 bases in between. The CDR3 runs to 15 residues. CDR1 and CDR2 (germline): MNHNS, SASEGT.

This clonotype showed up just a few times. The genes are TRBV13 and TRBJ2-1; 8 positions match TRBD1. Germline trimming cut 7 bases from V and 15 bases from J; bases unmatched to any gene: 17. Germline-derived CDR1 and CDR2 are PRHDT and FYEKMQ (reference sequence). The length of the CDR3 is 14 residues. The CDR3 is CASNSGQDLIHRFF. The CDR3 region has the DNA TGTGCCAGCAACTCGGGACAGGATCTGATTCATCGGTTCTTC.

This clonotype was detected many times. This sequence joins TRBV7-8 and TRBJ1-5; possible D gene TRBD1, 5 bases. Per germline, CDR1 SGHVS and CDR2 FQNEAQ. This CDR3 is 15 amino acids long. V was trimmed by 5 bases and J by 6 bases, leaving 17 bases between them. The CDR3 sequence is CASSQGARVIQPQHF. In DNA form, the CDR3 reads TGTGCCAGCAGCCAAGGGGCCAGGGTCATTCAGCCCCAGCATTTT.

This clonotype appeared many times. The chain is built from TRBV5-5 and TRBJ1-4, with D perhaps TRBD1 (6 bases). CDR3 length: 14 amino acids. Germline V gene sequence: CDR1 SGHKS, CDR2 YYEKEE (reference sequence). V was trimmed by 1 base and J by 6 bases, leaving 10 bases between them. The CDR3: CASSLTAGDEKLFF. In DNA, the CDR3 is TGTGCCAGCAGCTTGACGGCAGGGGATGAAAAACTGTTTTTT.

This clonotype has a count of ten or more. This rearrangement joins TRBV12-3 or TRBV12-4 to TRBJ2-3; D is possibly TRBD1 (5 bases). V was trimmed by 2 bases and J by 0 bases, leaving 9 bases between them. The CDR3 covers 15 residues. Here the CDR3 reads CASSLRGASTDTQYF. The CDR3 DNA sequence: TGTGCCAGCAGTTTAAGGGGTGCTAGCACAGATACGCAGTATTTT.